These 20 T cell receptor beta chains originate from one sample sequenced in a study of siplizumab effects on memory and regulatory T cells. Clones were sequenced by immunoSEQ multiplex PCR, and TCRdb holds only the in-frame ones, with some missing. This table holds about 14,000 clones, almost 50% found once. No antigen has been identified for these receptors. As described, mixed lymphocyte reaction cells underwent coculture at 37°C for a duration of less than 7 days. Sequencing was carried out using CFSE-low (dividing) CD4+ T cells sorted from an allogeneic mixed lymphocyte reaction. These receptors were collected from a human donor in good health; the cells came from an allogeneic mixed lymphocyte reaction.

This clone rates as large. The rearrangement uses TRBV9 and TRBJ1-2; no firm D call. Trimming removed 10 bases from V and 1 base from J, with 5 bases in between. CDR3 length: 10 residues. CDR1 and CDR2 (germline): SGDLS, YYNGEE. The CDR3 DNA sequence: TGTGCCGGCGGTAACTATGGCTACACCTTC. Protein product: CAGGNYGYTF.

The chain couples TRBV30 to TRBJ1-5; 10 positions match TRBD1. In germline, CDR1 is GTSNPN, CDR2 SVGIG (reference sequence). The trim removed 1 base at V and 5 bases at J, leaving 11 bases unmatched. The CDR3 spans 17 residues. The CDR3 is CAWSDMPGTGVDQPQHF. The CDR3 DNA sequence: TGTGCCTGGAGTGATATGCCCGGGACAGGGGTGGATCAGCCCCAGCATTTT.

This chain joins TRBV6-1 and TRBJ2-7; 7 bases are shared with TRBD2. Trimming at V came to 4 bases and at J to 2 bases, leaving 5 bases not matched to a gene. The germline gives CDR1 MNHNS, CDR2 SASEGT. CDR3 length: 14 amino acids. The CDR3 sequence is CASSASGTTYEQYF. CDR3 DNA: TGTGCCAGCAGTGCTTCAGGGACTACCTACGAGCAGTACTTC.

The chain is built from TRBV9 and TRBJ1-2, with 9 bases fitting TRBD1. The J segment lost 4 bases and the V segment lost 4 bases, leaving 8 bases of the junction unmatched. Germline CDR1 and CDR2: SGDLS and YYNGEE. The CDR3 loop spans 15 amino acids. The CDR3 sequence: CASSIHRGQGYGYTF. The CDR3 DNA sequence: TGTGCCAGCAGCATACACAGGGGGCAGGGCTATGGCTACACCTTC.

The V call is TRBV30, the J call TRBJ2-3; TRBD2 matches 11 bases. The CDR3 is 16 residues long. Germline-derived CDR1 and CDR2 are GTSNPN and SVGIG (reference sequence). V trimming: 2 bases; J trimming: 3 bases; junction bases outside the gene matches: 7. The CDR3 sequence is CAWSILAGVGTDTQYF. In DNA, the CDR3 is TGTGCCTGGAGTATACTAGCGGGAGTTGGTACAGATACGCAGTATTTT.

The CDR3: CASSAGQGWNEQFF. The CDR3 bases are TGCGCCAGCAGCGCTGGACAGGGATGGAATGAGCAGTTCTTC. The chain has TRBV5-1 and TRBJ2-1, with TRBD1 matching over 8 bases. CDR3 length: 14 amino acids. V was clipped by 4 bases and J by 7 bases; unmatched bases: 7. CDR1 is SGHRS and CDR2 is YFSETQ in the germline V gene.

By its share, this clone is medium-sized. V gene TRBV19 combines with J gene TRBJ2-1; D is possibly TRBD2 (6 bases). The length of the CDR3 is 14 residues. The ends were cut back, 6 bases at V and 3 bases at J, with 12 bases in the middle. Germline V gives CDR1 LNHDA, CDR2 SQIVND (reference sequence). The CDR3 sequence is CASSPWGDYNEQFF. The CDR3 DNA is TGTGCCAGTAGCCCGTGGGGGGACTACAATGAGCAGTTCTTC.

A few counts support this clone. The gene calls are TRBV5-1 and TRBJ1-4; tentative D call: TRBD1 (5 bases). Germline V gene lookup returns CDR1 SGHRS and CDR2 YFSETQ. This CDR3 comprises 15 residues. Trimming removed 2 bases from V and 5 bases from J, with 13 bases in between. This CDR3 is CASSLGGAGNEKLFF. The CDR3 nucleotides read TGCGCCAGCAGCTTAGGAGGGGCGGGCAATGAAAAACTGTTTTTT. Combining the CDR3 with reference TRBV5-1 and TRBJ1-4 gives the whole variable domain KAGVTQTPRYLIKTRGQQVTLSCSPISGHRSVSWYQQTPGQGLQFLFEYFSETQRNKGNFPGRFSGRQFSNSRSEMNVSTLELGDSALYLCASSLGGAGNEKLFFGSGTQLSVL.

There are a few counts of this clone. This chain joins TRBV11-2 and TRBJ2-7; D is possibly TRBD1 (6 bases). From germline, CDR1 is SGHAT and CDR2 FQNNGV. This CDR3 region has 14 residues. V lost 5 bases and J 0 bases, leaving 11 bases between the germline ends. The CDR3, as DNA: TGTGCCAGCAGCCCCGGACAGTTCTCCTACGAGCAGTACTTC. Amino acids: CASSPGQFSYEQYF.

This clone rates as medium-sized (0.01 to 0.1%). The V call is TRBV7-2, the J call TRBJ2-1; D is ambiguous. Germline V gene sequence: CDR1 SGHTA, CDR2 FQGNSA. Trimming left V 4 bases short and J 9 bases short, with 10 bases between. The length of the CDR3 is 12 residues. The CDR3 sequence is CASSSLGVEQFF. The CDR3 DNA follows: TGTGCCAGCAGCTCCCTTGGGGTTGAGCAGTTCTTC.

This clone was detected only a few times. The identical CDR3 is also encoded by other nucleotide sequences in the sample. This chain joins TRBV6-5 and TRBJ2-1, with D hard to call. In germline, CDR1 is MNHEY, CDR2 SVGAGI. V gave up 5 bases and J gave up 4 bases, with 3 bases separating them. The CDR3 extends over 11 amino acids. The CDR3 region has the DNA TGTGCCAGCAGTAGGTACAATGAGCAGTTCTTC. Its protein product is CASSRYNEQFF.

The genes are TRBV6-1 and TRBJ2-4; tentative D call: TRBD2 (5 bases). This CDR3 has 15 amino acids. Trimming took off 3 bases at V and 4 bases at J, with 13 bases between the two ends. The germline gives CDR1 MNHNS, CDR2 SASEGT. Here the CDR3 DNA reads TGTGCCAGCAGTGAGATTACGGGATCTAAAAACATTCAGTACTTC. Amino acids: CASSEITGSKNIQYF.

The rearrangement uses TRBV9 and TRBJ1-2, with D possibly matching TRBD1 (5 bases). The CDR3 length is 16 residues. Looked up from germline, CDR1 is SGDLS and CDR2 is YYNGEE. Trimming removed 1 base from V and 0 bases from J, with 13 bases in between. CDR3 in amino acids: CASSVFDRTSNYGYTF. The CDR3, as DNA: TGTGCCAGCAGCGTATTTGACAGAACTTCTAACTATGGCTACACCTTC.

The chain couples TRBV18 to TRBJ2-2; TRBD2 matches 8 bases. The V segment lost 4 bases and the J segment 1 base; nucleotides outside the gene matches: 5. The CDR3 is made up of 16 amino acids. The germline gives CDR1 KGHSH, CDR2 LQKENI. The CDR3 here is CASSLQLAVNTGELFF. Written as DNA, the CDR3 is TGTGCCAGCTCACTCCAACTAGCGGTGAACACCGGGGAGCTGTTTTTT.

Regarding this clone: At the DNA level, this CDR3 is encoded by other sequences in the same sample as well. The DNA of the CDR3 is TGTGCCAGCTCACCAGGTAATCAGCCCCAGCATTTT. It codes for CASSPGNQPQHF. The chain recombines TRBV18 with TRBJ1-5; D gene ambiguous. Germline V gene lookup returns CDR1 KGHSH and CDR2 LQKENI. Trimming took 2 bases from V and 4 from J, leaving 3 bases between them. This CDR3 region has 12 residues.

This clone occurred a few times. V is TRBV7-9 and J is TRBJ1-5, with D hard to call. Looked up from germline, CDR1 is SEHNR and CDR2 is FQNEAQ (reference sequence). V gave up 0 bases and J gave up 1 base, with 4 bases separating them. This CDR3 has 14 residues. The CDR3, as DNA: TGTGCCAGCAGCTTAGCGTCCAGCAATCAGCCCCAGCATTTT. This encodes CASSLASSNQPQHF.

J is TRBJ2-3 and V is TRBV5-1; D ambiguous. CDR3 length equals 15 residues. V lost 0 bases, J lost 4 bases, and 12 bases lay in between. Germline V gene lookup returns CDR1 SGHRS and CDR2 YFSETQ. CDR3 bases: TGCGCCAGCAGCTTGGCCTTCCAGGCCGCAGATACGCAGTATTTT. Its protein product is CASSLAFQAADTQYF.

The rearrangement links TRBV2 to TRBJ1-2; D perhaps matches TRBD1 (6 bases). Trimming stripped 4 bases from V and 7 bases from J, with 7 bases between. The CDR3 is 11 residues long. Germline CDR1 reads SNHLY; CDR2 reads FYNNEI. The CDR3 DNA reads TGTGCCAGCAGTGCCAGGGGTGGCTACACCTTC. As protein: CASSARGGYTF.

The genes are TRBV2 and TRBJ1-1; D unresolved. Germline V lookup: CDR1 SNHLY, CDR2 FYNNEI. This CDR3 is built from 14 residues. The ends were cut back, 6 bases at V and 6 bases at J, with 17 bases in the middle. In nucleotides, the CDR3 is TGTGCCAGCAGGACCCAGCCGACGCACGCTGAAGCTTTCTTT. It is translated as CASRTQPTHAEAFF. Complete variable domain (other parts from reference TRBV2 and TRBJ1-1): EPEVTQTPSHQVTQMGQEVILRCVPISNHLYFYWYRQILGQKVEFLVSFYNNEISEKSEIFDDQFSVERPDGSNFTLKIRSTKLEDSAMYFCASRTQPTHAEAFFGQGTRLTVV.

The gene calls are TRBV5-1 and TRBJ2-5; D is uncertain. The ends were cut back, 0 bases at V and 5 bases at J, with 11 bases in the middle. The CDR3 runs to 14 residues. Germline-derived CDR1 and CDR2 are SGHRS and YFSETQ. The CDR3 DNA follows: TGCGCCAGCAGCTTGGGACTGCCCCGTGAGACCCAGTACTTC. Translation: CASSLGLPRETQYF.